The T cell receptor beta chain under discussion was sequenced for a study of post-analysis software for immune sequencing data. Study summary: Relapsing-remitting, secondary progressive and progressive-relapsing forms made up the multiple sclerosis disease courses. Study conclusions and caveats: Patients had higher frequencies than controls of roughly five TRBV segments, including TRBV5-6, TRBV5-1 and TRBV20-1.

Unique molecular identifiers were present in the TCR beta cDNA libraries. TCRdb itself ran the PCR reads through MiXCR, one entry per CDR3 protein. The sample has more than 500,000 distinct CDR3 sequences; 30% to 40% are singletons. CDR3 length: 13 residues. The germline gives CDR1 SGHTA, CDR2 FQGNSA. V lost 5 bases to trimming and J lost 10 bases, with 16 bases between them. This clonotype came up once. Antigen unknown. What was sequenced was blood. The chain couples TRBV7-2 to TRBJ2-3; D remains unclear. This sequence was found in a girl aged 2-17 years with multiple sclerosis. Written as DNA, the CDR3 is TGTGCCAGCAGCCCCCAGACCCGGGTTGCGCAGTATTTT. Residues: CASSPQTRVAQYF. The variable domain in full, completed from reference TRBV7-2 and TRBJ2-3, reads GAGVSQSPSNKVTEKGKDVELRCDPISGHTALYWYRQSLGQGLEFLIYFQGNSAPDKSGLPSDRFSAERTGGSVSTLTIQRTQQEDSAVYLCASSPQTRVAQYFGPGTRLTVL.